A selection of T cell receptor beta chains follows, all from one sample in a study of blood T cells in healthy people across ages. TCRdb itself ran the 5' RACE reads through MiXCR, one entry per CDR3 protein. The sample includes approximately 1.5 million distinct CDR3 sequences, 35% to 45% seen only once; the top ten take about 3.8%. Sample: blood. The receptors derive from a woman aged 18-35 years in good health. Both conserved end residues are trimmed from each CDR3.

v_gene	j_gene	CDR3aa
TRBV25-1	TRBJ2-1	ASSEGGGRDNEQF
TRBV6-2/TRBV6-3	TRBJ1-2	ASSYGDSYGYT
TRBV20-1	TRBJ1-5	STMVGRVNQPQH
TRBV12-3/TRBV12-4	TRBJ2-4	ASSSRMGIAKNIQY
TRBV25-1	TRBJ1-1	ASSPTGSTEAF
TRBV7-2	TRBJ2-7	ASSYRLRANEQY
TRBV11-3	TRBJ2-7	ASSSDRDPYEQY
TRBV7-2	TRBJ1-6	VSSLAGRVGSPLH
TRBV5-1	TRBJ1-5	ASSLGAGFNQPQH
TRBV29-1	TRBJ1-4	SVLRGDANEKLF
TRBV20-1	.	STSRPNSGTYEQY
TRBV2	TRBJ1-6	ATPRDRNSPLH
TRBV2	.	ASSVRGNEQY
TRBV12-3/TRBV12-4	TRBJ2-3	ASSSGTSITDTQY
TRBV4-1	TRBJ1-1	ASSQVRGVMNTEAF
TRBV4-3	TRBJ2-7	ASSEPRTAVYEQY
TRBV5-1	TRBJ1-2	ASSLTAPSGYT
TRBV6-6	TRBJ1-2	ASSYNGDGYT
TRBV7-9	TRBJ1-4	ASSLDGGLNEKLF
TRBV7-2	TRBJ2-7	ASSLRYGAGNNEQY
TRBV12-3/TRBV12-4	TRBJ2-1	ASSLELAVYNEQF
TRBV7-9	TRBJ1-2	ASSARTELHSDT
TRBV19	.	ASSVAQGVYEQY
TRBV12-3/TRBV12-4	TRBJ1-5	ASSGRNWPQH
TRBV6-2/TRBV6-3	TRBJ2-1	ASSSGTGSDEQF
TRBV12-3/TRBV12-4	TRBJ1-4	ASSLRAGGDEKLF
TRBV4-3	TRBJ2-1	AGSQDRFTWNEQF
TRBV3-1	TRBJ2-1	ASSQVDGQQF